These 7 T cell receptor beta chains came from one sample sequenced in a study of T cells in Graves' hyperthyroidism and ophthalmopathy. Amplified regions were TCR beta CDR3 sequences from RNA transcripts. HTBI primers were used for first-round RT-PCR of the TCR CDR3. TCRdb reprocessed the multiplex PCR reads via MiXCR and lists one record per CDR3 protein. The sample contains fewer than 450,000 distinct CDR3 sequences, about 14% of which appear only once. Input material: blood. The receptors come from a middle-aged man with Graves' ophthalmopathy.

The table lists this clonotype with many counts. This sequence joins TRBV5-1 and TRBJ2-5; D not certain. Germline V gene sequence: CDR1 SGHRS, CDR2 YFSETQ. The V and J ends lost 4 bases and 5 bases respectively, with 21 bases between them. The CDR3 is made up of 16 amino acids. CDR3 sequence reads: CASSPWGSRMEETQYF. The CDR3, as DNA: TGCGCCAGCAGCCCTTGGGGATCCCGGATGGAGGAGACCCAGTACTTC.

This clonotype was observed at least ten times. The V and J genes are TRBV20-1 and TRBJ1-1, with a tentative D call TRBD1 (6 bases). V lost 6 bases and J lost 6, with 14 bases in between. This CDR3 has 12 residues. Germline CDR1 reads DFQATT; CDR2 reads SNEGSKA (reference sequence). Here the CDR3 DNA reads TGCAGTGCCCGGGGGGGGCGAGCTGAAGCTTTCTTT. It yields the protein CSARGGRAEAFF.

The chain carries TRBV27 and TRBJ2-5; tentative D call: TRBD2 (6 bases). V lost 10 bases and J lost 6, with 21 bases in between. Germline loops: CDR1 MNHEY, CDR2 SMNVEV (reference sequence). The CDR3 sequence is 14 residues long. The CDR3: CATREIGGKQTQYF. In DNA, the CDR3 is TGTGCCACCCGGGAAATTGGCGGGAAACAGACCCAGTACTTC.

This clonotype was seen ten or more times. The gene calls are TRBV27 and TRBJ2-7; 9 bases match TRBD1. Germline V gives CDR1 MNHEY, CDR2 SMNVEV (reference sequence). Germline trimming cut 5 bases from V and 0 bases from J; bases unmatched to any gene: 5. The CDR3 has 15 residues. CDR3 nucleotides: TGTGCCAGCAGTCCTCGACAGGGGGGCTCCTACGAGCAGTACTTC. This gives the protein CASSPRQGGSYEQYF.

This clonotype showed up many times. CDR3 DNA: TGCAGTGCTAGAGCTGGCCCTAGCGGCACAGATACGCAGTATTTT. It yields the protein CSARAGPSGTDTQYF. The chain carries TRBV20-1 and TRBJ2-3, with D possibly being TRBD2 (6 bases). The V end was cut by 1 base, the J end by 1 base, with 12 bases between. The CDR3 is 15 amino acids. The V gene's germline CDR1 is DFQATT and CDR2 SNEGSKA (reference sequence).

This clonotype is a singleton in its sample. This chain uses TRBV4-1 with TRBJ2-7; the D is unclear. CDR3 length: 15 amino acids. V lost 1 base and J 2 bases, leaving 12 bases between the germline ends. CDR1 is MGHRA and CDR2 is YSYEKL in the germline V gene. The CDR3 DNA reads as TGCGCCAGCAGCCAAGTCTTGAAGGTTCCCTACGAGCAGTACTTC. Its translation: CASSQVLKVPYEQYF.

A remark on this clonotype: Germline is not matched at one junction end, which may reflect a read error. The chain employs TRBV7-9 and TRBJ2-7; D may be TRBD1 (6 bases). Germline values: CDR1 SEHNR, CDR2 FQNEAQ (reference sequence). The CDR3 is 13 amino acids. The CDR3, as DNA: TGTGCCAGCAGGGAAACAGGGATCTACCAGCAGTACTTC. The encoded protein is CASRETGIYQQYF.